The 30 T cell receptor beta chains reported below all come from one sample, sequenced in a study of blood T cell repertoires in COVID-19. This table comes from immunoSEQ multiplex PCR, and its TCRdb copy is limited to in-frame clones, with some not included. Among 200,000 to 300,000 clones listed, about four fifths were seen once. The sequenced material came from peripheral blood. The source of these receptors is a man aged 30-40 years who had recovered from COVID-19.

This chain connects TRBV11-2 to TRBJ1-1; D remains ambiguous. V was cut by 2 bases and J by 7 bases, with 17 bases left in between. The CDR3 has 15 amino acids. Germline CDR1 reads SGHAT; CDR2 reads FQNNGV. The CDR3 loop reads CASSLLYSGLGEAFF. In DNA, the CDR3 is TGTGCCAGCAGCTTACTATACAGCGGGTTGGGTGAAGCTTTCTTT. Using reference TRBV11-2 and TRBJ1-1 for the parts outside the CDR3, the full variable domain is EAGVAQSPRYKIIEKRQSVAFWCNPISGHATLYWYQQILGQGPKLLIQFQNNGVVDDSQLPKDRFSAERLKGVDSTLKIQPAKLEDSAVYLCASSLLYSGLGEAFFGQGTRLTVV.

The chain has TRBV6-1 and TRBJ2-1, with 7 bases that match TRBD1. The J segment lost 4 bases and the V segment lost 5 bases, leaving 8 bases of the junction unmatched. CDR1 and CDR2 from the germline V gene are MNHNS and SASEGT. This CDR3 spans 15 amino acids. CDR3 sequence: CASSFTGESYNEQFF. The DNA for the CDR3 is TGTGCCAGCAGTTTTACAGGGGAATCATACAATGAGCAGTTCTTC.

A single count supports this clone. The V call is TRBV7-3, the J call TRBJ2-5; D might be TRBD2 (5 bases). This CDR3 contains 13 residues. Trimming cost V 3 bases and J 7 bases, with 12 bases left between them. Germline CDR1 is SGHTA and CDR2 is FQGTGA. The CDR3 bases are TGTGCCAGCAGCTTCGAGGGTTCAGGGACCCAGTACTTC. Protein: CASSFEGSGTQYF. Supplemented by reference TRBV7-3 and TRBJ2-5, the full variable domain reads GAGVSQTPSNKVTEKGKYVELRCDPISGHTALYWYRQSLGQGPEFLIYFQGTGAADDSGLPNDRFFAVRPEGSVSTLKIQRTERGDSAVYLCASSFEGSGTQYFGPGTRLLVL.

This sequence joins TRBV4-2 and TRBJ2-2; 8 bases map to TRBD1. Losses at the gene ends were 1 base for V and 3 bases for J; bases not matched to a gene: 10. Germline lookup yields CDR1 LGHNA and CDR2 YNFKEQ. The CDR3 spans 18 residues. The CDR3 here is CASSQGFGQGADTGELFF. As DNA, the CDR3 is TGTGCCAGCAGCCAAGGATTTGGGCAGGGGGCGGACACCGGGGAGCTGTTTTTT.

The chain joins TRBV7-9 to TRBJ2-5, with TRBD1 matching 9 bases. V lost 5 bases to trimming and J lost 5 bases; unmatched junction nucleotides: 9. CDR3 length: 15 amino acids. Germline CDR1 is SEHNR and CDR2 is FQNEAQ (reference sequence). CDR3 loop: CASSLLGQGRETQYF. Here the CDR3 DNA reads TGTGCCAGCAGCCTACTTGGACAGGGGAGGGAGACCCAGTACTTC.

V gene TRBV27 combines with J gene TRBJ2-2, with TRBD1 identical over 7 bases. J gave up 6 bases and V 5 bases, and 6 bases lay outside the gene matches. The CDR3 runs to 14 residues. Germline loops: CDR1 MNHEY, CDR2 SMNVEV (reference sequence). The CDR3 DNA reads TGTGCCAGCAGTCAGGACAGGCCATCCGGGGAGCTGTTTTTT. This sequence encodes CASSQDRPSGELFF.

The J gene is TRBJ1-1, the V gene TRBV6-6; TRBD1 matches at 8 bases. The V gene's germline CDR1 is MNHNY and CDR2 SVGAGI (reference sequence). The trim removed 0 bases at V and 8 bases at J, leaving 5 bases unmatched. The CDR3 consists of 14 residues. The CDR3 here is CASSYSGTGGEAFF. The CDR3 nucleotides are TGTGCCAGCAGTTACTCCGGGACAGGTGGGGAAGCTTTCTTT.

The chain combines TRBV6-5 with TRBJ1-1; D not resolved. Germline V gene data show CDR1 as MNHEY and CDR2 as SVGAGI. Trimming removed 6 bases from V and 0 bases from J, with 14 bases in between. The CDR3 extends over 15 amino acids. The CDR3, as DNA: TGTGCCAGCAGCCCGGGAGGCTCCTTGAACACTGAAGCTTTCTTT. Translation: CASSPGGSLNTEAFF.

In this sample, this clone turned up once. V gene TRBV4-1 combines with J gene TRBJ1-5, with 10 bases matching TRBD1. The ends lost 3 bases at V and 5 bases at J; junction bases unmatched: 7. This CDR3 has 16 amino acids. Germline V lookup: CDR1 MGHRA, CDR2 YSYEKL. This CDR3 is CASSQTGTGVHQPQHF. The CDR3 DNA reads TGCGCCAGCAGCCAGACCGGGACAGGGGTCCATCAGCCCCAGCATTTT.

V usage is TRBV6-6 and J usage is TRBJ1-1; the D gene is possibly TRBD1 (6 bases). From germline, CDR1 is MNHNY and CDR2 SVGAGI (reference sequence). The CDR3 extends over 15 amino acids. V shed 0 bases and J shed 1 base, with 9 bases lying between them. CDR3 nucleotides: TGTGCCAGCAGTTACTCGGCCAGGGGGAACACTGAAGCTTTCTTT. Translated, it gives CASSYSARGNTEAFF.

The chain recombines TRBV10-2 with TRBJ1-1; 10 positions match TRBD1. The CDR3 contains 15 residues. The J segment lost 2 bases and the V segment lost 6 bases, leaving 6 bases of the junction unmatched. Germline values: CDR1 WSHSY, CDR2 SAAADI. The CDR3 DNA reads TGCGCCAGCAGCGACCAGACAGGGGGCAACACTGAAGCTTTCTTT. This gives the protein CASSDQTGGNTEAFF.

This clone was found many times. The chain joins TRBV2 to TRBJ2-1, with a tentative D call TRBD1 (6 bases). The CDR3 length is 14 residues. The germline V gene encodes CDR1 SNHLY and CDR2 FYNNEI. In DNA, the CDR3 is TGTGTCAGGGGCCCGAGACAGTCCTACAATGAGCAGTTCTTC. Protein sequence: CVRGPRQSYNEQFF.

This clone was observed a single time. This chain joins TRBV3-1 (or the pseudogene TRBV3-2) and TRBJ2-5, with D possibly matching TRBD2 (5 bases). V gave up 2 bases and J gave up 0 bases, with 13 bases separating them. The CDR3 covers 16 residues. The germline V gene has CDR1 LGHDT and CDR2 YNNKEL (reference sequence). CDR3 coding DNA: TGTGCCAGCAGCCAAAATGCAGCGGTCTACCAAGAGACCCAGTACTTC. Amino acid sequence: CASSQNAAVYQETQYF.

CDR3 residues: CASSLAQVVQTGELFF. The CDR3 coding sequence is TGCGCCAGCAGCTTGGCCCAGGTGGTTCAAACCGGGGAGCTGTTTTTT. The chain couples TRBV5-1 to TRBJ2-2; D gene ambiguous. The CDR3 loop spans 16 amino acids. V was trimmed by 0 bases and J by 5 bases, leaving 14 bases between them. Germline CDR1 reads SGHRS; CDR2 reads YFSETQ.

This rearrangement joins TRBV3-1 (or the pseudogene TRBV3-2) to TRBJ1-6; D is unclear. Looked up from germline, CDR1 is LGHDT and CDR2 is YNNKEL (reference sequence). This CDR3 spans 17 amino acids. V gave up 1 base and J gave up 2 bases, with 12 bases separating them. In nucleotides, the CDR3 is TGTGCCAGCAGCCAAGGCACGGTTTCCCCCTATAATTCACCCCTCCACTTT. Its protein product is CASSQGTVSPYNSPLHF.

This clone showed up just once. The CDR3: CASSDIRNTEAFF. In nucleotides, the CDR3 is TGTGCCAGCAGTGATATTAGGAACACTGAAGCTTTCTTT. This rearrangement joins TRBV6-1 to TRBJ1-1; D call uncertain. Germline V CDR1 and CDR2: MNHNS, SASEGT. V lost 3 bases and J 1 base, leaving 6 bases between the germline ends. This CDR3 contains 13 residues.

The CDR3 sequence is CASSLTVQAHEAFF. For the CDR3, the DNA is TGTGCCAGCAGCTTAACGGTCCAGGCTCACGAAGCTTTCTTT. The chain links TRBV11-2 to TRBJ1-1, with unresolved D. The germline gives CDR1 SGHAT, CDR2 FQNNGV. V lost 2 bases and J lost 8, with 15 bases in between. CDR3 size: 14 residues.

This clone was seen a handful of times. The J gene is TRBJ2-7, the V gene TRBV18, with a tentative D call TRBD2 (6 bases). Germline loops: CDR1 KGHSH, CDR2 LQKENI. The CDR3 has 12 residues. V lost 8 bases and J lost 3, with 11 bases in between. The CDR3 here is CASRGLSYEQYF. The CDR3 DNA reads as TGTGCCAGCCGGGGGTTGAGCTACGAGCAGTACTTC.

V is TRBV4-1 and J is TRBJ2-7; 11 bases agree with TRBD1. Looked up from germline, CDR1 is MGHRA and CDR2 is YSYEKL. This CDR3 spans 18 amino acids. J gave up 5 bases and V 0 bases, and 12 bases lay outside the gene matches. The CDR3 nucleotides read TGCGCCAGCAGCCAAGAGGGTTTGGAGGACAGGGGGCTGCACGAGCAGTACTTC. As protein: CASSQEGLEDRGLHEQYF.

This chain uses TRBV2 with TRBJ2-1, with a tentative D call TRBD1 (6 bases). Trimming removed 6 bases at V and 1 base at J, with 16 bases between. The germline CDR1 and CDR2 sequences are SNHLY and FYNNEI. CDR3 length: 16 residues. CDR3 residues: CASSDPWGHSYNEQFF. The CDR3 DNA reads TGTGCCAGCAGCGATCCTTGGGGACATTCCTACAATGAGCAGTTCTTC.

CDR3 nucleotide sequence: TGTGCCAGCAGTGAAATAGAGGGTGATTCACCCCTCCACTTT. Translated, it gives CASSEIEGDSPLHF. The rearrangement uses TRBV2 and TRBJ1-6; D gene ambiguous. The V end lost 2 bases, the J end lost 8 bases, and 10 bases lay between the germline ends. The CDR3 is made up of 14 amino acids. Germline values: CDR1 SNHLY, CDR2 FYNNEI.

The table lists this clone with a count of one. The chain couples TRBV7-9 to TRBJ2-1, with 11 bases lining up with TRBD2. Losses at the gene ends were 4 bases for V and 2 bases for J; bases not matched to a gene: 13. The CDR3 length is 19 residues. Germline values: CDR1 SEHNR, CDR2 FQNEAQ (reference sequence). CDR3 sequence: CASSSTSGGNRGPYNEQFF. CDR3 DNA sequence: TGTGCCAGCAGCTCCACTAGCGGGGGAAATAGGGGCCCCTACAATGAGCAGTTCTTC. The full variable domain, in which reference TRBV7-9 and TRBJ2-1 provide the parts outside the CDR3, is DTGVSQNPRHKITKRGQNVTFRCDPISEHNRLYWYRQTLGQGPEFLTYFQNEAQLEKSRLLSDRFSAERPKGSFSTLEIQRTEQGDSAMYLCASSSTSGGNRGPYNEQFFGPGTRLTVL.

V gene TRBV12-3 or TRBV12-4 combines with J gene TRBJ1-2; TRBD1 aligns across 7 bases. The CDR3 extends over 12 amino acids. The V segment lost 6 bases and the J segment 5 bases; nucleotides outside the gene matches: 3. The CDR3 region is CASSQGDYGYTF. The CDR3, as DNA: TGTGCCAGCAGCCAGGGGGATTATGGCTACACCTTC.

The chain is built from TRBV29-1 and TRBJ2-2, with a weak D call TRBD1 (6 bases). CDR1 is SQVTM, CDR2 ANQGSEA, per germline. The CDR3 sequence is 15 residues long. The germline V and J ends were trimmed by 3 bases and 1 base, with 12 bases remaining between them. The CDR3, as DNA: TGCAGCGTTGACTCAGCACAGGGGAACACCGGGGAGCTGTTTTTT. Translation: CSVDSAQGNTGELFF.

In this sample, this clone turned up a few times. The chain combines TRBV5-4 with TRBJ2-5, with D maybe TRBD2 (6 bases). There are 14 residues in the CDR3. Germline V gene data show CDR1 as SGHNT and CDR2 as YYREEE (reference sequence). V shed 0 bases and J shed 1 base, with 7 bases lying between them. CDR3 residues: CASSLGRGQETQYF. The CDR3 DNA sequence: TGTGCCAGCAGCTTGGGGAGGGGCCAAGAGACCCAGTACTTC.

This clone has a handful of counts. V usage is TRBV27 and J usage is TRBJ1-3; 7 nucleotides match TRBD1. The ends lost 8 bases at V and 2 bases at J; junction bases unmatched: 9. This CDR3 is built from 15 residues. Germline V gene lookup returns CDR1 MNHEY and CDR2 SMNVEV (reference sequence). CDR3 DNA sequence: TGTGCCAGCCTACCCCGACAGGGCCCTGGAAACACCATATATTTT. This codes for CASLPRQGPGNTIYF.

V gene TRBV2 combines with J gene TRBJ2-7; the match to TRBD1 covers 8 bases. Germline assignment: CDR1 SNHLY and CDR2 FYNNEI. The V and J ends lost 8 bases and 7 bases, in that order; junction bases with no gene match: 10. The CDR3 runs to 13 residues. CDR3 bases: TGTGCCAGCGGCCTGACAGGGGCAGGGGAGCAGTACGTC. As protein: CASGLTGAGEQYV.

V usage is TRBV28 and J usage is TRBJ2-4; D possibly corresponds to TRBD2 (6 bases). Germline V gene sequence: CDR1 MDHEN, CDR2 SYDVKM. This CDR3 contains 12 residues. V shed 4 bases and J shed 8 bases, with 9 bases lying between them. The CDR3 DNA reads TGTGCCAGCAGTTCCGGCGGGGACATTCAGTACTTC. Its translation: CASSSGGDIQYF. Full variable domain (outside the CDR3, taken from reference TRBV28 and TRBJ2-4): DVKVTQSSRYLVKRTGEKVFLECVQDMDHENMFWYRQDPGLGLRLIYFSYDVKMKEKGDIPEGYSVSREKKERFSLILESASTNQTSMYLCASSSGGDIQYFGAGTRLSVL.

The sample holds a few counts of this clone. The V call is TRBV11-1, the J call TRBJ2-1, with D perhaps TRBD2 (6 bases). The CDR3 is made up of 16 amino acids. Germline assignment: CDR1 SGHAT and CDR2 FQDESV (reference sequence). Trimming took 1 base from V and 3 from J, leaving 13 bases between them. The CDR3 is CASSLGVSRGYNEQFF. CDR3 in DNA: TGTGCCAGCAGCTTAGGTGTTTCGCGGGGCTACAATGAGCAGTTCTTC.

The V and J genes are TRBV28 and TRBJ1-2, with D possibly matching TRBD1 (5 bases). V lost 4 bases and J 5 bases, leaving 20 bases between the germline ends. CDR1 MDHEN and CDR2 SYDVKM come from the germline V gene. This CDR3 comprises 16 residues. CDR3 region: CASSSRPQGWGYGYTF. The DNA of the CDR3 is TGTGCCAGCAGTTCCCGACCCCAGGGTTGGGGATATGGCTACACCTTC.